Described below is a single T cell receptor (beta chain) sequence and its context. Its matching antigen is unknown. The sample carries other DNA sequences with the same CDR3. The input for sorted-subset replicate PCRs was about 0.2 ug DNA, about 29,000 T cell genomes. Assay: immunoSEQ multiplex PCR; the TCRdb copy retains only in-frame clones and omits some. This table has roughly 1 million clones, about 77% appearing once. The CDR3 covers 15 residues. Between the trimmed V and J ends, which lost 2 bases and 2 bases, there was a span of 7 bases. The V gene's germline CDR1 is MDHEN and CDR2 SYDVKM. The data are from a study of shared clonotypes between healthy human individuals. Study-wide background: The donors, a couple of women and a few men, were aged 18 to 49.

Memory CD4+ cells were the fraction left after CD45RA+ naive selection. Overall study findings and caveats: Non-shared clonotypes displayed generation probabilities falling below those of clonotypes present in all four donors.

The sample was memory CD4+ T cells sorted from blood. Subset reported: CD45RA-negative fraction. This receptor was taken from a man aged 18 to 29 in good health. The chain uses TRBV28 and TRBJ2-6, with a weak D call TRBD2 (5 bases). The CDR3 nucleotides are TGTGCCAGCAGTTTAGGAGGTACTGGGGCCAACGTCCTGACTTTC. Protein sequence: CASSLGGTGANVLTF.